The 16 T cell receptor beta chains given below trace back to one sample, sequenced in a study of blood T cell repertoires in COVID-19. Produced via immunoSEQ multiplex PCR; TCRdb's table is partial and in-frame only. This sample has roughly 150,000 clones, with approximately 82% found just once. The sample taken for sequencing was peripheral blood. Receptors originate from a man between 65 and 85 years old who had recovered from COVID-19.

V and J are TRBV30 and TRBJ2-1; D is perhaps TRBD2 (5 bases). The CDR3 contains 15 residues. V was cut by 1 base and J by 0 bases, with 10 bases left in between. Germline V gene lookup returns CDR1 GTSNPN and CDR2 SVGIG (reference sequence). The CDR3 DNA reads as TGTGCCTGGAGTGGGAGGCCGAGCTCCTACAATGAGCAGTTCTTC. Its translation is CAWSGRPSSYNEQFF.

J is TRBJ1-2 and V is TRBV12-5; 7 bases are shared with TRBD1. The J segment lost 3 bases and the V segment lost 0 bases, leaving 7 bases of the junction unmatched. Germline V gene sequence: CDR1 LGHNT, CDR2 FRNRAP. The CDR3 runs to 16 residues. CDR3 loop: CASGLVPTGIHYGYTF. For the CDR3, the DNA is TGTGCTAGTGGTTTGGTACCGACAGGGATCCACTATGGCTACACCTTC.

This clone was counted a single time. The chain combines TRBV7-9 with TRBJ2-7; possibly TRBD2 for D (6 bases). The CDR3 runs to 13 residues. Trimming removed 10 bases from V and 2 bases from J, with 15 bases in between. From germline, CDR1 is SEHNR and CDR2 FQNEAQ (reference sequence). The CDR3 sequence is CATRGSGPYEQYF. The CDR3 DNA follows: TGTGCCACCCGGGGTAGCGGCCCCTACGAGCAGTACTTC. Variable domain in full (rest from reference TRBV7-9 and TRBJ2-7): DTGVSQNPRHKITKRGQNVTFRCDPISEHNRLYWYRQTLGQGPEFLTYFQNEAQLEKSRLLSDRFSAERPKGSFSTLEIQRTEQGDSAMYLCATRGSGPYEQYFGPGTRLTVT.

The rearrangement uses TRBV14 and TRBJ1-1; 9 nucleotides match TRBD1. Germline V CDR1 and CDR2: SGHDN, FVKESK. This CDR3 has 13 amino acids. Trimming at V came to 3 bases and at J to 4 bases, leaving 0 bases not matched to a gene. CDR3 amino acids: CASSQGQGTEAFF. In DNA form, the CDR3 reads TGTGCCAGCAGCCAGGGACAGGGCACTGAAGCTTTCTTT.

This clone was detected once. This chain links TRBV7-8 with TRBJ2-1, with 8 bases aligning to TRBD2. Germline lookup yields CDR1 SGHVS and CDR2 FQNEAQ. CDR3 length: 17 residues. The junction had 15 bases not matched to a gene; V was cut back by 2 bases and J by 9 bases. In nucleotides, the CDR3 is TGTGCCAGCAGCTTACGAAAAGAAACGGGACTAGAGTCTGAGCAGTTCTTC. Translation: CASSLRKETGLESEQFF.

This chain links TRBV5-6 with TRBJ1-1, with 11 bases fitting TRBD1. This CDR3 is built from 13 residues. V shed 5 bases and J 11 bases; nucleotides not matched to a gene: 8. From germline, CDR1 is SGHDT and CDR2 YYEEEE. The CDR3 nucleotides are TGTGCCAGCAGATCCCGGGACAGGGGGTACGCTTTCTTT. This codes for CASRSRDRGYAFF.

Written as DNA, the CDR3 is TGTGCCAGTTTTAGTAGCGAGACCTACAATGAGCAGTTCTTC. Its protein is CASFSSETYNEQFF. The chain uses TRBV28 and TRBJ2-1; D perhaps matches TRBD2 (5 bases). The V end was cut by 9 bases, the J end by 2 bases, with 14 bases between. Germline-derived CDR1 and CDR2 are MDHEN and SYDVKM. The CDR3 extends over 14 amino acids.

V gene TRBV6-6 combines with J gene TRBJ2-1; perhaps TRBD2 as D (6 bases). V was shortened by 7 bases and J by 8 bases, with 9 bases between the two germline ends. This CDR3 is 11 amino acids long. Germline V gene sequence: CDR1 MNHNY, CDR2 SVGAGI (reference sequence). CDR3 nucleotide sequence: TGTGCCAGCACGGGGGAGGATGAGCAGTTCTTC. It is translated as CASTGEDEQFF.

The rearrangement links TRBV19 to TRBJ2-5, with D unclear. The CDR3 spans 14 residues. Germline V lookup: CDR1 LNHDA, CDR2 SQIVND (reference sequence). V lost 3 bases, J lost 2 bases, and 10 bases lay in between. The CDR3 loop reads CASSIGLLQETQYF. The DNA of the CDR3 is TGTGCCAGTAGTATCGGATTACTACAAGAGACCCAGTACTTC.

The gene calls are TRBV5-4 and TRBJ1-6; TRBD1 agrees at 10 bases. This CDR3 is built from 15 residues. Germline CDR1 reads SGHNT; CDR2 reads YYREEE (reference sequence). With V trimmed by 4 bases and J by 10 bases, 8 bases remained unmatched. CDR3 nucleotide sequence: TGTGCCAGCAGCCTCGGACAGGGGGTACAGTCACCCCTCCACTTT. Translated, it gives CASSLGQGVQSPLHF.

Only one count was recorded for this clone. The same CDR3 also results from other DNA sequences found in this sample. This chain links TRBV9 with TRBJ2-3; 8 nucleotides agree with TRBD2. From germline, CDR1 is SGDLS and CDR2 YYNGEE. The V and J ends lost 3 bases and 6 bases, in that order; junction bases with no gene match: 0. CDR3 length: 12 residues. In DNA, the CDR3 is TGTGCCAGCAGCGGCGGGGGGGATACGCAGTATTTT. It encodes CASSGGGDTQYF.

The rearrangement joins TRBV28 to TRBJ1-5; 8 bases map to TRBD1. Germline assignment: CDR1 MDHEN and CDR2 SYDVKM. The CDR3 runs 16 residues. V lost 10 bases to trimming and J lost 0 bases; unmatched junction nucleotides: 11. CDR3 bases: TGTGCCACCTCTGGGACAGGCTCTTATAGCAATCAGCCCCAGCATTTT. This codes for CATSGTGSYSNQPQHF.

The CDR3 sequence: CASSPPSRGSGEQYF. The CDR3 DNA follows: TGTGCCAGCTCACCACCGTCTCGCGGGAGTGGCGAGCAGTACTTC. J is TRBJ2-7 and V is TRBV18; 7 nucleotides match TRBD2. The CDR3 totals 15 residues. From germline, CDR1 is KGHSH and CDR2 LQKENI. The trim removed 0 bases at V and 6 bases at J, leaving 8 bases unmatched.

The DNA of the CDR3 is TGTGCCAGCAGCACTCGACAGGGTAGCCAAGAGACCCAGTACTTC. It translates to CASSTRQGSQETQYF. The V gene is TRBV7-2, the J gene TRBJ2-5, with 7 bases fitting TRBD1. Per the germline V gene, CDR1 is SGHTA and CDR2 is FQGNSA. J lost 1 base, V lost 5 bases, and 7 bases had no gene match. The CDR3 extends over 15 amino acids.

As for this clone: The sample holds other DNA sequences that translate to the same CDR3. The gene calls are TRBV6-5 and TRBJ1-5, with TRBD1 identical over 8 bases. CDR1 is MNHEY, CDR2 SVGAGI, per germline. V was pared by 5 bases and J by 4 bases, with 4 bases of the junction left unmatched. This CDR3 has 14 residues. The CDR3 nucleotides read TGTGCCAGCAGTCCCCGGACAGGGAATCAGCCCCAGCATTTT. This sequence encodes CASSPRTGNQPQHF.

The J gene is TRBJ1-1, the V gene TRBV10-2; D possibly corresponds to TRBD1 (5 bases). This CDR3 region has 14 residues. V was trimmed by 2 bases and J by 4 bases, leaving 11 bases between them. CDR1 WSHSY and CDR2 SAAADI come from the germline V gene. For the CDR3, the DNA is TGCGCCAGCAGTGAGCCCCAGGGAGGCACTGAAGCTTTCTTT. Translated, it gives CASSEPQGGTEAFF.